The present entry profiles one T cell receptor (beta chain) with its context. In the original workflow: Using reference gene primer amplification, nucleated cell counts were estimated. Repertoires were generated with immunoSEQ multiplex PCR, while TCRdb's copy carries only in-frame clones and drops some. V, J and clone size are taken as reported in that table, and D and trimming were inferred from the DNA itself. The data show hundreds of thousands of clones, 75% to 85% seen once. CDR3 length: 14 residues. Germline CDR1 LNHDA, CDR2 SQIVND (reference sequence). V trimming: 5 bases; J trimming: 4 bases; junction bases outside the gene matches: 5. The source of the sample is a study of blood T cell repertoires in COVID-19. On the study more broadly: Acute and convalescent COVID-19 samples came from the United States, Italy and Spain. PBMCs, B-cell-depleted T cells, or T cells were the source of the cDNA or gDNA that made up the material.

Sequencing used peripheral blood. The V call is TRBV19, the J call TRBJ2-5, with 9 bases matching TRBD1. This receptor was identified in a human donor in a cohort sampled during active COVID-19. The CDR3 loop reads CASSPRDRAETQYF. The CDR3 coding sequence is TGTGCCAGTAGTCCCCGGGACAGGGCAGAGACCCAGTACTTC.